Listed below are T cell receptor beta chains from one sample, sequenced in a study of blood T cell repertoires in COVID-19. Profiled with immunoSEQ multiplex PCR; TCRdb holds only in-frame clones, not every one. The sample has about 67,000 clones; 85% to 90% are singletons. Input material: peripheral blood. The receptors shown here come from a man aged 45-60 years with active COVID-19. Each CDR3 is given with its conserved first and last residue. A D gene is named only where the DNA matches it firmly. Clone size is stated in some rows and not others, as once, few, many or a class when expanded.

-	-	14	TRBJ1-4	TRBV3-1/TRBV3-2	TGTGCCAGCAACTCACCGGCGGGGGGTGAAAAACTGTTTTTT	CASNSPAGGEKLFF
-	-	15	TRBJ1-6	TRBV9	TGTGCCAGCAGCTCCGGAGACGGATATAATTCACCCCTCCACTTT	CASSSGDGYNSPLHF
-	TRBD1	15	TRBJ2-3	TRBV5-1	TGCGCCAGCAGCAAAAGGGACAGGGATGGAGATACGCAGTATTTT	CASSKRDRDGDTQYF
-	-	14	TRBJ1-2	TRBV28	TGTGCCAGCAGTTCCCTTGGCCCTTACTATGGCTACACCTTC	CASSSLGPYYGYTF
-	TRBD1	13	TRBJ2-7	TRBV29-1	TGCAGCGTCTTGACAGGGGGCGACTACGAGCAGTACTTC	CSVLTGGDYEQYF
once	-	16	TRBJ1-5	TRBV7-2	TGTGCCAGCAGCTTATCTGCGATAGAGGGCAATCAGCCCCAGCATTTT	CASSLSAIEGNQPQHF
-	TRBD1	14	TRBJ1-1	TRBV5-1	TGCGCCAGCAGCGGGACAGGGACGAACACTGAAGCTTTCTTT	CASSGTGTNTEAFF
-	TRBD2	13	TRBJ2-1	TRBV19	TGTGCCAGTAGTAGGGGGGGCTACAATGAGCAGTTCTTC	CASSRGGYNEQFF
-	TRBD1	13	TRBJ2-7	TRBV27	TGTGCCAGCAGGGACAGGGTGTACTACATGAGGTACTTC	CASRDRVYYMRYF
-	TRBD1	13	TRBJ1-2	TRBV6-2/TRBV6-3	TGTGCCAGCAGCTGGGACAGGGGTAGTGGCTACACCTTC	CASSWDRGSGYTF
few	TRBD1	16	TRBJ1-3	TRBV5-1	TGCGCCAGCAGCTCCCTACAGGGGGCATTTGGAAACACCATATATTTT	CASSSLQGAFGNTIYF
-	-	14	TRBJ2-2	TRBV7-8	TGTGCCAGCAGCTTAGACAGGAACACCGGGGAGCTGTTTTTT	CASSLDRNTGELFF
once	TRBD1	16	TRBJ1-1	TRBV18	TGTGCCAGCTCACCACCGGGACAGGGGGCGAATAAGGAAGCTTTCTTT	CASSPPGQGANKEAFF
-	-	15	TRBJ1-6	TRBV28	TGTGCCAGCAGTTTAAGGAGGGGGGGGAATTCACCCCTCCACTTT	CASSLRRGGNSPLHF
few	-	12	TRBJ2-2	TRBV19	TGTGCCAGTAGGTTCGACACCGGGGAGCTGTTTTTT	CASRFDTGELFF
-	-	16	TRBJ1-2	TRBV11-2	TGTGCCAGCAGCTTAGATCCCACAGGGAACCTGCGGGGCTACACCTTC	CASSLDPTGNLRGYTF
few	TRBD1	14	TRBJ1-6	TRBV5-4	TGTGCCGGACAGGACAACTCCTATAATTCACCCCTCCACTTT	CAGQDNSYNSPLHF
-	TRBD1	14	TRBJ2-5	TRBV5-8	TGTGCCAGCAGCTCAAAGGACAGGGCAGAGACCCAGTACTTC	CASSSKDRAETQYF
-	TRBD1	14	TRBJ2-5	TRBV24-1	TGTGCCACCAGTGATCGGGACAGGGGAGAGACCCAGTACTTC	CATSDRDRGETQYF
-	TRBD2	18	TRBJ2-1	TRBV29-1	TGCAGCGTTGAAGGCGGGACTAGCGGAAAAGACTCCTACAATGAGCAGTTCTTC	CSVEGGTSGKDSYNEQFF
-	TRBD2	12	TRBJ2-7	TRBV10-3	TGTGCCATCAGTGAGTTCGGGAGGGAGCAGTACTTC	CAISEFGREQYF
-	-	15	TRBJ1-4	TRBV9	TGTGCCAGCAGCGTAGAAGGACAGCCTAATGAAAAACTGTTTTTT	CASSVEGQPNEKLFF
-	-	16	TRBJ1-6	TRBV10-3	TGTGCCATCAGTGAGTCGAGGCTAAGGGGTGGTTCACCCCTCCACTTT	CAISESRLRGGSPLHF
-	TRBD1	15	TRBJ2-7	TRBV2	TGTGCCAGCACATCAGGGACAGGGGGACCCTACGAGCAGTACTTC	CASTSGTGGPYEQYF
-	-	15	TRBJ1-3	TRBV5-1	TGCGCCAGCAGCTTGTGGGGGGGCGCGGGAGACACCATATATTTT	CASSLWGGAGDTIYF
-	-	11	TRBJ1-2	TRBV20-1	TGCAGTGCGACCGCACAGGGTGGCTACACCTTC	CSATAQGGYTF
-	-	13	TRBJ2-1	TRBV9	TGTGCCAGCAGCGTAGCTGTCGCGGGAGAGCAGTTCTTC	CASSVAVAGEQFF
-	-	18	TRBJ1-5	TRBV5-4	TGTGCCAGCAGGGGTGTCGTCTGGGAGGTATCGGGCAATCAGCCCCAGCATTTT	CASRGVVWEVSGNQPQHF
-	-	14	TRBJ1-2	TRBV29-1	TGCAGCGTTGAGGCGGGGGGCATCAGCTATGGCTACACCTTC	CSVEAGGISYGYTF
once	-	15	TRBJ1-4	TRBV25-1	TGTGCCAGCAGTGAATATATTCGGGGGTATGAAAAACTGTTTTTT	CASSEYIRGYEKLFF
-	-	15	TRBJ2-3	TRBV9	TGTGCCAGCAGCACGCAAAGAACATTCACAGATACGCAGTATTTT	CASSTQRTFTDTQYF
-	-	14	TRBJ1-6	TRBV18	TGTGCCACCTCCCGGGGGTCCTATAATTCACCCCTCCACTTT	CATSRGSYNSPLHF
-	TRBD2	17	TRBJ2-5	TRBV19	TGTGCCAGTAGTATTGGACTAGCGGGGGGTCGGCAAGAGACCCAGTACTTC	CASSIGLAGGRQETQYF
-	TRBD2	15	TRBJ2-5	TRBV5-4	TGTGCCAGCAGCAGGACTAGCGGGGCCGGAGAGACCCAGTACTTC	CASSRTSGAGETQYF
-	-	15	TRBJ2-3	TRBV18	TGTGCCAGCTCTCCCCAGGGCGTATTTGGGGATACGCAGTATTTT	CASSPQGVFGDTQYF
-	-	12	TRBJ2-2	TRBV7-9	TGTGCCAGCAGCCTATTAACCGGGGAGCTGTTTTTT	CASSLLTGELFF
-	TRBD2	15	TRBJ2-7	TRBV5-1	TGCGCCAGCAGCTTGGTAGCGGGGGGCACCTACGAGCAGTACTTC	CASSLVAGGTYEQYF
-	TRBD1	16	TRBJ1-1	TRBV5-1	TGCGCCAGCAGTAGGGACAGGGGTTACGGGAACACTGAAGCTTTCTTT	CASSRDRGYGNTEAFF
-	TRBD1	15	TRBJ1-3	TRBV15	TGTGCCACCTCTCTGGGGACAGGCTCTGGAAACACCATATATTTT	CATSLGTGSGNTIYF
-	-	13	TRBJ2-7	TRBV19	TGTGCCAGTAGTTACGACGGGGCCTACGAGCAGTACTTC	CASSYDGAYEQYF
-	TRBD2	15	TRBJ2-1	TRBV28	TGTGCCAGCAGTTTATGGGGGGGGAAAAACAATGAGCAGTTCTTC	CASSLWGGKNNEQFF
-	-	14	TRBJ1-4	TRBV4-3	TGCGCCAGCAGCCAAGAAGTTCGGGGTGAAAAACTGTTTTTT	CASSQEVRGEKLFF
-	TRBD2	15	TRBJ2-5	TRBV19	TGTGCCAGTACCCCTACCGGGGGGGCCCGGGAGACCCAGTACTTC	CASTPTGGARETQYF
once	TRBD1	13	TRBJ1-2	TRBV6-5	TGTGCCAGCAGGACAGGGAATAACTATGGCTACACCTTC	CASRTGNNYGYTF
-	TRBD1	17	TRBJ1-2	TRBV5-5	TGTGCCAGCAGCTTGACTACAGGGGGGAAGGCTAACTATGGCTACACCTTC	CASSLTTGGKANYGYTF
once	-	12	TRBJ2-3	TRBV7-2	TGTGCCAGCAGCCTATACACAGATACGCAGTATTTT	CASSLYTDTQYF
once	-	11	TRBJ1-2	TRBV30	TGTGCCTGGAGCACGGGCTATGGCTACACCTTC	CAWSTGYGYTF
-	-	11	TRBJ2-5	TRBV18	TGTGCCAGCTCACTACAAGAGACCCAGTACTTC	CASSLQETQYF
-	-	13	TRBJ1-2	TRBV2	TGTGCCAGCAGCCAACAGGGTAACTATGGCTACACCTTC	CASSQQGNYGYTF
-	-	17	TRBJ2-3	TRBV14	TGTGCCAGCAGCCTACCAAGGGCCTTATTACAGGCAGATACGCAGTATTTT	CASSLPRALLQADTQYF
-	-	14	TRBJ2-6	TRBV7-2	TGTGCCAGCAGCCCCCAGTGGTTGGCCAACGTCCTGACTTTC	CASSPQWLANVLTF
-	-	16	TRBJ1-3	TRBV18	TGTGCCAGCTCACGTGCCACACCAGGGGCAGGAAACACCATATATTTT	CASSRATPGAGNTIYF
-	TRBD1	18	TRBJ1-2	TRBV4-2	TGTGCCAGCAGCCAAGACTTAACCGGACAGGGAGGGGTCTATGGCTACACCTTC	CASSQDLTGQGGVYGYTF
-	-	13	TRBJ1-1	TRBV7-2	TGTGCCAGCAGTACCAGGGGTGGCACTGAAGCTTTCTTT	CASSTRGGTEAFF
-	TRBD1	17	TRBJ1-1	TRBV18	TGTGCCAGCTCACCACCCGGGGGTGGCAGGGGGCGAACTGAAGCTTTCTTT	CASSPPGGGRGRTEAFF
-	TRBD1	12	TRBJ2-7	TRBV19	TGTGCCATGCCGGGACAGGGCTACGAGCAGTACTTC	CAMPGQGYEQYF
-	-	15	TRBJ2-1	TRBV5-5	TGTGCCAGCTACTTACTCCCTCTAACGGCGGATGAGCAGTTCTTC	CASYLLPLTADEQFF